This T cell receptor (beta chain) was documented in a study of blood T cell repertoires in COVID-19. This study enrolled people aged 18 to 89 from about two dozen US geographic areas. Clinical histories supplied by participants themselves formed the basis of cohort assignment. From germline, CDR1 is MNHEY and CDR2 SVGAGI. With V trimmed by 7 bases and J by 3 bases, 5 bases remained unmatched. The CDR3 is 14 residues long. Method: immunoSEQ multiplex PCR; TCRdb's copy keeps in-frame clones and lacks some. The table lists 210,000 or so clones, approximately 80% of them singletons, with around 1.8% in the top ten.

The sequencing input was PBMCs or T cells enriched from blood (not recorded which). This clonotype was sampled from a man aged 55 to 70 who had recovered from COVID-19. The V and J genes are TRBV6-5 and TRBJ2-1; 8 bases align to TRBD1. The CDR3 nucleotides read TGTGCCAGCAACCGGGACAGGAACTACAATGAGCAGTTCTTC. It is translated as CASNRDRNYNEQFF.